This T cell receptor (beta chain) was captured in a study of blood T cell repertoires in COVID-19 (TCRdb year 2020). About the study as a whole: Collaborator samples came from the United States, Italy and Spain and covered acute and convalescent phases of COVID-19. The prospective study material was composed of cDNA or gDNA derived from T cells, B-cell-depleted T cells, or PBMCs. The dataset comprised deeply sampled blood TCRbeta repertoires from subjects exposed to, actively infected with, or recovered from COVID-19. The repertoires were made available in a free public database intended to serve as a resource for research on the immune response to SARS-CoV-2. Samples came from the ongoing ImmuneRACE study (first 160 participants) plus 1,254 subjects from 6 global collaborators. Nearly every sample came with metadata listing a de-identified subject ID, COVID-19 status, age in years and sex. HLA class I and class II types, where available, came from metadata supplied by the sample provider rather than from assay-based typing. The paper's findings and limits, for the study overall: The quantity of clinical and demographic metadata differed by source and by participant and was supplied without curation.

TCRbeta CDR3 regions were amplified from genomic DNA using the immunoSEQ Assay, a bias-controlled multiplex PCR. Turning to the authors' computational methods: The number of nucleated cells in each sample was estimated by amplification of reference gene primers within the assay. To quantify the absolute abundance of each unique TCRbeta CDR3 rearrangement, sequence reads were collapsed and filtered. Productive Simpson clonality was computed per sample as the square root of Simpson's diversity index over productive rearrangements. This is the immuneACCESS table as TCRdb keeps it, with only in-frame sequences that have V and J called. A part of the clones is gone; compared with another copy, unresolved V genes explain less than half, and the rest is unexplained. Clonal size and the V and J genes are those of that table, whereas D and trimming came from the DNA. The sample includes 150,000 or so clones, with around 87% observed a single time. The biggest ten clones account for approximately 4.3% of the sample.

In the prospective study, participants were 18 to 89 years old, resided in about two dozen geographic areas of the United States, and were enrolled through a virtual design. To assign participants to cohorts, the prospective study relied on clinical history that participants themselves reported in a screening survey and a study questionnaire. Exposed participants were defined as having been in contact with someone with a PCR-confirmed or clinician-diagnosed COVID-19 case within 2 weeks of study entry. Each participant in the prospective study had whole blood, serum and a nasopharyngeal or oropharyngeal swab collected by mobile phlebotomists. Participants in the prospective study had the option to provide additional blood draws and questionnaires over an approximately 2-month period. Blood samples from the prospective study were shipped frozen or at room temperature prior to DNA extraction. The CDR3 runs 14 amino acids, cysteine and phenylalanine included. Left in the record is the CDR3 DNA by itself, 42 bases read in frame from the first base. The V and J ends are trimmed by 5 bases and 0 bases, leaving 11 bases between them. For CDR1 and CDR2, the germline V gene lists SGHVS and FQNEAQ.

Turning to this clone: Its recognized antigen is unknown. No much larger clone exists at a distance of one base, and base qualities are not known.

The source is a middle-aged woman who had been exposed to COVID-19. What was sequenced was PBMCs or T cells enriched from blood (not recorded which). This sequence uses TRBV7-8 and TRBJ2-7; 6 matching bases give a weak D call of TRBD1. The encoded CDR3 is CASSTRQDSYEQYF. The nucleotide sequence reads TGTGCCAGCAGCACCAGACAGGACTCCTACGAGCAGTACTTC.